This TCR beta chain was captured by sequencing in a study of OX40 agonist ivuxolimab in advanced cancers. Findings and caveats of the study: It was also the case that some nonresponders had low normalized T-cell clonal expansion. CD4+ and CD8+ blood T cells expanded clonally by week 6 at 0.1 to 3.0 mg/kg.

The germline gives CDR1 MNHEY, CDR2 SMNVEV (reference sequence). This CDR3 has 14 residues. Trimming took 6 bases from V and 5 from J, leaving 16 bases between them. This clone has only a few counts. Its antigen is as yet unknown. Here immunoSEQ multiplex PCR was the method, and the copy in TCRdb shows in-frame clones only, minus some. The table shows tens of thousands of clones, with 87% occurring only once. The chain uses TRBV27 and TRBJ1-1; tentatively, D is TRBD1 (5 bases). The material sequenced was CD4+ or CD8+ T cells sorted from blood, taken in a trial of the OX40 agonist ivuxolimab. The receptor was isolated from an adult with an advanced solid tumor such as melanoma, head and neck, liver or kidney cancer. The DNA of the CDR3 is TGTGCCAGCAGGCGACTAGGGGTTGGGACTGAAGCTTTCTTT. This gives the protein CASRRLGVGTEAFF.